Below are 6 T cell receptor beta chains sequenced from a single sample in a study of response to subunit inactivated influenza vaccine. TCRdb recomputed calls from the RT-PCR reads with MiXCR, one row per CDR3 protein. Of some 190,000 distinct CDR3 sequences detected, 14% appear once; the ten largest clones hold 26%. The specimen was CD8+ T cells sorted from PBMCs, collected roughly 5 days after vaccination. The receptors stem from a man in his fifties who received an inactivated influenza vaccine.

This clonotype was seen a few times. Written as DNA, the CDR3 is TGCAGTGCTAGACCCAACCCACATGCGGCGGGAGTAACCGAGCAGTACTTC. Translation: CSARPNPHAAGVTEQYF. The J gene is TRBJ2-7, the V gene TRBV20-1; 7 positions agree with TRBD2. This CDR3 has 17 residues. After removal of 2 bases from V and 6 bases from J, the junction contained 19 bases not matched to a gene. Per the germline V gene, CDR1 is DFQATT and CDR2 is SNEGSKA (reference sequence).

This clonotype was picked up many times. The V gene is TRBV12-3 or TRBV12-4, the J gene TRBJ2-1, with 9 positions matching TRBD1. The V and J ends lost 4 bases and 10 bases, in that order; junction bases with no gene match: 14. The CDR3 spans 16 residues. CDR3 in amino acids: CASSSPGQGYLDEQFF. The DNA of the CDR3 is TGTGCCAGCAGTTCACCGGGACAGGGATATTTAGACGAGCAGTTCTTC.

This clonotype was seen only a few times. The chain employs TRBV4-2 and TRBJ2-1, with 7 bases aligning to TRBD2. The CDR3 runs 17 residues. Germline values: CDR1 LGHNA, CDR2 YNFKEQ. V was clipped by 3 bases and J by 4 bases; unmatched bases: 12. Here the CDR3 DNA reads TGTGCCAGCAGCCAGGTTGAGTTGCTAGCGGTGTACAATGAGCAGTTCTTC. The encoded protein is CASSQVELLAVYNEQFF.

This clonotype was counted a few times. The V gene is TRBV16, the J gene TRBJ2-7; D gene unclear. CDR3 length equals 14 residues. In germline, CDR1 is KGHSY, CDR2 FQNENV. V gave up 1 base and J gave up 1 base, with 8 bases separating them. CDR3 loop: CASSQFVNSYEQYF. The CDR3 DNA sequence: TGTGCCAGCAGCCAATTTGTCAATTCCTACGAGCAGTACTTC.

This clonotype showed up just a few times. The chain couples TRBV12-3 or TRBV12-4 to TRBJ2-2; the match to TRBD2 covers 8 bases. The CDR3 is 15 residues long. Trimming cost V 5 bases and J 3 bases; bases outside gene matches: 5. CDR3 coding DNA: TGTGCCAGCAGTGTCACTAGCGGCTACACCGGGGAGCTGTTTTTT. Amino acids: CASSVTSGYTGELFF.

The table lists this clonotype with many counts. This chain joins TRBV11-2 and TRBJ2-2; tentatively, D is TRBD1 (6 bases). The ends were cut back, 5 bases at V and 0 bases at J, with 10 bases in the middle. Germline V gene sequence: CDR1 SGHAT, CDR2 FQNNGV. The CDR3 has 15 amino acids. The CDR3 DNA is TGTGCCAGCAGCCCCGGGACATCGAACACCGGGGAGCTGTTTTTT. Its protein product is CASSPGTSNTGELFF.